One and the same sample provided the 10 T cell receptor beta chains below, sequenced in a study of shared clonotypes between healthy human individuals. Terminally differentiated effector memory CD45RA+ cells were left out of the naive CD8 fraction, which was CD45RO-negative and positively selected for CCR7. The data were produced by immunoSEQ multiplex PCR, yet TCRdb's version contains in-frame clones alone and is incomplete. The sample has around 560,000 clones; approximately 96% are singletons. The sample taken for sequencing was naive CD8+ T cells sorted from blood. These receptors all stem from a woman in her twenties or thirties in good health.

The genes are TRBV6-5 and TRBJ2-1; 11 bases match TRBD2. V dropped 8 bases and J dropped 2; count of bases not matched to a gene: 2. Germline CDR1 reads MNHEY; CDR2 reads SVGAGI. The CDR3 covers 14 residues. The CDR3 DNA reads as TGTGCCAGCCGACTAGCGGGAACCTACAATGAGCAGTTCTTC. This translates into CASRLAGTYNEQFF.

This chain connects TRBV28 to TRBJ1-3; 7 bases are shared with TRBD1. The CDR3 has 17 residues. Germline CDR1 MDHEN, CDR2 SYDVKM. The J segment lost 2 bases and the V segment lost 2 bases, leaving 9 bases of the junction unmatched. The CDR3 region is CASSLIRQGVTGNTIYF. The CDR3, as DNA: TGTGCCAGCAGTTTAATAAGACAGGGAGTCACTGGAAACACCATATATTTT.

The V call is TRBV2, the J call TRBJ2-7; no clear D. Per the germline V gene, CDR1 is SNHLY and CDR2 is FYNNEI. V lost 2 bases to trimming and J lost 0 bases, with 11 bases between them. The CDR3 has 15 residues. CDR3 bases: TGTGCCAGCAGTGAACCGCGGCGGTACTCCTACGAGCAGTACTTC. Protein product: CASSEPRRYSYEQYF.

The V call is TRBV7-9, the J call TRBJ1-2; D unclear. Per the germline V gene, CDR1 is SEHNR and CDR2 is FQNEAQ (reference sequence). V was cut by 3 bases and J by 3 bases, with 8 bases left in between. There are 13 residues in the CDR3. The CDR3 coding sequence is TGTGCCAGCAGCTTTCCCTTGTACTATGGCTACACCTTC. Translation gives CASSFPLYYGYTF.

V usage is TRBV11-2 and J usage is TRBJ2-1, with 8 bases lining up with TRBD2. This CDR3 spans 14 amino acids. Per the germline V gene, CDR1 is SGHAT and CDR2 is FQNNGV. Trimming cost V 1 base and J 8 bases; bases outside gene matches: 4. This chain's CDR3 is CASSLAREADEQFF. CDR3 in DNA: TGTGCCAGCAGCTTAGCGCGGGAGGCCGATGAGCAGTTCTTC.

V is TRBV2 and J is TRBJ2-5; the D is unclear. CDR1 SNHLY and CDR2 FYNNEI come from the germline V gene. V shed 3 bases and J shed 5 bases, with 13 bases lying between them. This CDR3 has 14 amino acids. CDR3 sequence: CASSDSPADETQYF. CDR3 sequence (DNA): TGTGCCAGCAGTGATTCCCCGGCGGATGAGACCCAGTACTTC.

The chain joins TRBV13 to TRBJ2-7; TRBD1 is a possible D gene (6 bases). From germline, CDR1 is PRHDT and CDR2 FYEKMQ (reference sequence). V was trimmed by 0 bases and J by 7 bases, leaving 10 bases between them. This CDR3 contains 13 residues. The CDR3 loop is CASSLGGAGEQYF. The CDR3 DNA reads as TGTGCCAGCAGCTTAGGGGGGGCTGGTGAGCAGTACTTC.

This chain connects TRBV7-2 to TRBJ2-1; 9 bases fit TRBD2. This CDR3 has 15 amino acids. The V gene end was trimmed by 5 bases and the J gene end by 5 bases; junction bases not matched to a gene: 7. CDR1 and CDR2 from the germline V gene are SGHTA and FQGNSA. CDR3 nucleotides: TGTGCCAGCAGCCACGGGACTAGCATCGACAATGAGCAGTTCTTC. Translated: CASSHGTSIDNEQFF. The complete variable domain, with remaining parts taken from reference TRBV7-2 and TRBJ2-1, reads GAGVSQSPSNKVTEKGKDVELRCDPISGHTALYWYRQSLGQGLEFLIYFQGNSAPDKSGLPSDRFSAERTGGSVSTLTIQRTQQEDSAVYLCASSHGTSIDNEQFFGPGTRLTVL.

On this clone itself: This CDR3 is also generated by other DNA sequences in the sample. The rearrangement joins TRBV2 to TRBJ1-2; TRBD1 might be the D (5 bases). The V end lost 7 bases, the J end lost 4 bases, and 7 bases lay between the germline ends. Germline loops: CDR1 SNHLY, CDR2 FYNNEI. The CDR3 spans 11 residues. This CDR3 reads CASTGGYGYTF. As DNA, the CDR3 is TGTGCCAGCACGGGGGGCTATGGCTACACCTTC.

This clone has a single count. This chain links TRBV7-9 with TRBJ2-5; a weak D match, TRBD1 (7 bases). V was shortened by 5 bases and J by 4 bases, with 14 bases between the two germline ends. CDR3 length: 14 residues. The germline CDR1 and CDR2 sequences are SEHNR and FQNEAQ (reference sequence). CDR3 in DNA: TGTGCCAGCAGCGGAGGGGGCGATTCAGAGACCCAGTACTTC. Protein: CASSGGGDSETQYF.